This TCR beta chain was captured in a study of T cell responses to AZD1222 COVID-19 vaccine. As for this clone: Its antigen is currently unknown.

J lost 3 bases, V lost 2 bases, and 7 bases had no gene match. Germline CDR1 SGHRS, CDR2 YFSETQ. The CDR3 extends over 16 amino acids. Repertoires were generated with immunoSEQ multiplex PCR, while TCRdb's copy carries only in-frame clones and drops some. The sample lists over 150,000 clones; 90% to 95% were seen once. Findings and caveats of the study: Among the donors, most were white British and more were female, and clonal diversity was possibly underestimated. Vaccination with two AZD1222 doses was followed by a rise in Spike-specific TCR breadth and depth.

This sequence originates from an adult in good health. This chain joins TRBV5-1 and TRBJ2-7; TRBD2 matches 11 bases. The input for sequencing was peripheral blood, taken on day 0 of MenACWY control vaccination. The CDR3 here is CASSLDGTSGHYEQYF. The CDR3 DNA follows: TGCGCCAGCAGCTTAGACGGGACTAGCGGACACTACGAGCAGTACTTC.